These T cell receptor beta chains were read from a single sample in a study of blood T cell repertoires in COVID-19. Data came from immunoSEQ multiplex PCR; TCRdb stores just in-frame clones and leaves some out. The sample includes approximately 97,000 clones, about 78% of them seen just once. Source material: peripheral blood. The origin of the receptors is a man aged 55-75 years with active or convalescent COVID-19. CDR3s include the opening cysteine and the closing phenylalanine or tryptophan. The order of the fields is J gene, D gene, V gene, clone size, CDR3 DNA, CDR3 protein. A D gene is named only where the DNA matches it firmly. Not all rows give a size; the values are once, few, many and, for expanded clones, a class.

j_gene: TRBJ1-2; d_gene: TRBD1; v_gene: TRBV6-2/TRBV6-3; abundance: NA; CDR3nt: TGTGCCAGCAGCTATGGACAGGCAATGGGCTACACCTTC; CDR3aa: CASSYGQAMGYTF
j_gene: TRBJ2-3; d_gene: TRBD2; v_gene: TRBV5-6; abundance: NA; CDR3nt: TGTGCCAGCAGCCCTTCGGGGCGGGGGGCGCACCGCACAGATACGCAGTATTTT; CDR3aa: CASSPSGRGAHRTDTQYF
j_gene: TRBJ2-3; d_gene: TRBD2; v_gene: TRBV6-4; abundance: NA; CDR3nt: TGTGCCAGCAGTGACTCGAAAGGCGGGGGAATCACAGATACGCAGTATTTT; CDR3aa: CASSDSKGGGITDTQYF
j_gene: TRBJ1-5; d_gene: TRBD1; v_gene: TRBV7-9; abundance: NA; CDR3nt: TGTGCCAGCAGCTGGACAGGGGCCGGGGATCAGCCCCAGCATTTT; CDR3aa: CASSWTGAGDQPQHF
j_gene: TRBJ2-7; d_gene: NA; v_gene: TRBV6-5; abundance: NA; CDR3nt: TGTGCCAGCAGTTACTCCTCCAGGGGCCGATCCTACGAGCAGTACTTC; CDR3aa: CASSYSSRGRSYEQYF
j_gene: TRBJ1-2; d_gene: TRBD1; v_gene: TRBV9; abundance: once; CDR3nt: TGTGCCAGCAGCGGTGGACAGGGAGCGGGCTATGGCTACACCTTC; CDR3aa: CASSGGQGAGYGYTF
j_gene: TRBJ1-1; d_gene: NA; v_gene: TRBV12-3/TRBV12-4; abundance: NA; CDR3nt: TGTGCCAGCAGTTTAGGACAGAACACTGAAGCTTTCTTT; CDR3aa: CASSLGQNTEAFF
j_gene: TRBJ2-7; d_gene: NA; v_gene: TRBV28; abundance: NA; CDR3nt: TGTGCCAGCACCAACCAGATAACCTACGAGCAGTACTTC; CDR3aa: CASTNQITYEQYF
j_gene: TRBJ1-2; d_gene: TRBD1; v_gene: TRBV9; abundance: NA; CDR3nt: TGTGCCAGCAGCACCGGAAGGGGACAGGGGGGCGGCTATGGCTACACCTTC; CDR3aa: CASSTGRGQGGGYGYTF
j_gene: TRBJ1-3; d_gene: NA; v_gene: TRBV27; abundance: NA; CDR3nt: TGTGCCAGCAGCCCAGGAGGGGCCCCACTCCACACCATATATTTT; CDR3aa: CASSPGGAPLHTIYF
j_gene: TRBJ1-6; d_gene: NA; v_gene: TRBV12-3/TRBV12-4; abundance: NA; CDR3nt: TGTGCCAGCAGTCGACAGGCAAGGACACCCCTCCACTTT; CDR3aa: CASSRQARTPLHF
j_gene: TRBJ2-5; d_gene: NA; v_gene: TRBV9; abundance: few; CDR3nt: TGTGCCAGCAGCGTAGCCCCTGAGGAGACCCAGTACTTC; CDR3aa: CASSVAPEETQYF
j_gene: TRBJ2-1; d_gene: NA; v_gene: TRBV28; abundance: NA; CDR3nt: TGTGCCAGCAGCACGAACGGTGAGCAGTTCTTC; CDR3aa: CASSTNGEQFF
j_gene: TRBJ1-5; d_gene: NA; v_gene: TRBV27; abundance: few; CDR3nt: TGTGCCAGCAGTTCCCGGCAGGCGGGAACCTATCAGCCCCAGCATTTT; CDR3aa: CASSSRQAGTYQPQHF
j_gene: TRBJ2-5; d_gene: TRBD1; v_gene: TRBV11-2; abundance: NA; CDR3nt: TGTGCCAGCAGCTTTTCAGGGGGCGTAGAGACCCAGTACTTC; CDR3aa: CASSFSGGVETQYF
j_gene: TRBJ2-3; d_gene: TRBD2; v_gene: TRBV5-1; abundance: NA; CDR3nt: TGCGCCAGCAGCTTGGCGTCTAGCGGGACCACAGATACGCAGTATTTT; CDR3aa: CASSLASSGTTDTQYF
j_gene: TRBJ1-1; d_gene: NA; v_gene: TRBV6-5; abundance: few; CDR3nt: TGTGCCAGCACCCTGGACACCGGGAACACTGAAGCTTTCTTT; CDR3aa: CASTLDTGNTEAFF
j_gene: TRBJ2-1; d_gene: TRBD2; v_gene: TRBV6-6; abundance: NA; CDR3nt: TGTGCCAGCAGTCCTGGGACTAGCGGGACCTCCTACAATGAGCAGTTCTTC; CDR3aa: CASSPGTSGTSYNEQFF
j_gene: TRBJ2-7; d_gene: NA; v_gene: TRBV5-1; abundance: NA; CDR3nt: TGCGCCAGCAGCCTCGGCTTTACAGACTCCTACGAGCAGTACTTC; CDR3aa: CASSLGFTDSYEQYF
j_gene: TRBJ1-2; d_gene: TRBD1; v_gene: TRBV7-2; abundance: NA; CDR3nt: TGTGCCAGCAGCTTAGGAGGGGGCAGCTATGGCTACACCTTC; CDR3aa: CASSLGGGSYGYTF
j_gene: TRBJ1-2; d_gene: NA; v_gene: TRBV3-1/TRBV3-2; abundance: NA; CDR3nt: TGTGCCAGCAGCCAAGGATCGACGGGAGATGGCTACACCTTC; CDR3aa: CASSQGSTGDGYTF
j_gene: TRBJ2-6; d_gene: NA; v_gene: TRBV19; abundance: few; CDR3nt: TGTGCCAGTAGTATAGATTGGGCCGGTTCCTCTCCTGGGGCCAACGTCCTGACTTTC; CDR3aa: CASSIDWAGSSPGANVLTF
j_gene: TRBJ1-5; d_gene: NA; v_gene: TRBV19; abundance: NA; CDR3nt: TGTGCCAGTAGCGACAGTATGAATCAGCCCCAGCATTTT; CDR3aa: CASSDSMNQPQHF
j_gene: TRBJ2-7; d_gene: TRBD1; v_gene: TRBV6-6; abundance: NA; CDR3nt: TGTGCCAGCAGTAGCCGGACAGGGGTCTACGAGCAGTACTTC; CDR3aa: CASSSRTGVYEQYF
j_gene: TRBJ1-6; d_gene: NA; v_gene: TRBV9; abundance: NA; CDR3nt: TGTGCCAGCAGCGTGGGCGGGTCACCCCTCCACTTT; CDR3aa: CASSVGGSPLHF
j_gene: TRBJ1-1; d_gene: NA; v_gene: TRBV18; abundance: NA; CDR3nt: TGTGCCAGCTCACCATCGACCGCGGGGACTGAAGCTTTCTTT; CDR3aa: CASSPSTAGTEAFF
j_gene: TRBJ2-1; d_gene: TRBD1; v_gene: TRBV5-5; abundance: NA; CDR3nt: TGTGCCAGCAGCTTGGCCCCCAGACAGGGGGACAATGAGCAGTTCTTC; CDR3aa: CASSLAPRQGDNEQFF
j_gene: TRBJ2-3; d_gene: NA; v_gene: TRBV7-9; abundance: NA; CDR3nt: TGTGCCAGCAGCTTTCAGGGAGGCGGCACAGATACGCAGTATTTT; CDR3aa: CASSFQGGGTDTQYF
j_gene: TRBJ2-3; d_gene: TRBD2; v_gene: TRBV19; abundance: many; CDR3nt: TGTGCCAGTAGTGCGCTAGCGGGTGGAGCAGATACGCAGTATTTT; CDR3aa: CASSALAGGADTQYF
j_gene: TRBJ1-4; d_gene: NA; v_gene: TRBV7-8; abundance: NA; CDR3nt: TGTGCCAGCAGCCCCCCCAGGGGTCGGGCAACTAATGAGAAACTGTTTTTT; CDR3aa: CASSPPRGRATNEKLFF
j_gene: TRBJ1-2; d_gene: TRBD1; v_gene: TRBV19; abundance: NA; CDR3nt: TGTGCCAGTAGTCTCCGGGACAGGGCTAACTATGGCTACACCTTC; CDR3aa: CASSLRDRANYGYTF